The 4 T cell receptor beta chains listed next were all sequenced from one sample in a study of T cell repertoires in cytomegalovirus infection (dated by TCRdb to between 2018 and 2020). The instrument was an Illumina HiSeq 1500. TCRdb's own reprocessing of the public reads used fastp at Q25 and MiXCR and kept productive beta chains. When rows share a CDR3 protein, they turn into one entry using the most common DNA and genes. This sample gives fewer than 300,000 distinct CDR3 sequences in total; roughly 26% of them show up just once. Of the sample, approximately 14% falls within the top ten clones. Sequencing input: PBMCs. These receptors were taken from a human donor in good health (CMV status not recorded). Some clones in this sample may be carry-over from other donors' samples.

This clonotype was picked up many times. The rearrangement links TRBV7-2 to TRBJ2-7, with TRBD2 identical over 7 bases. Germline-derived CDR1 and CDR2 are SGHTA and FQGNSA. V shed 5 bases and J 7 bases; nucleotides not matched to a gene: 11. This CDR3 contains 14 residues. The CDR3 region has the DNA TGTGCCAGCAGCCCCCGGGGGAGGGCAGGAGAGCAGTACTTC. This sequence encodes CASSPRGRAGEQYF.

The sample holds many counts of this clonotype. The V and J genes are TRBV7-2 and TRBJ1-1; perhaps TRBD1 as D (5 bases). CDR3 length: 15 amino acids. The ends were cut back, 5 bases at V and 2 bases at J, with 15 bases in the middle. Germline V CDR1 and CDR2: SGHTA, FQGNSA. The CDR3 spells CASSVTGTPNTEAFF. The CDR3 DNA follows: TGTGCCAGCAGCGTTACCGGGACCCCCAACACTGAAGCTTTCTTT.

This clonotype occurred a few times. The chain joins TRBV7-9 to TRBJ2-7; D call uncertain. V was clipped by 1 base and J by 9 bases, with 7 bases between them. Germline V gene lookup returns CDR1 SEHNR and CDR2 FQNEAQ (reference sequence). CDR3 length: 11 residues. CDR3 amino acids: CASSLGLGQYF. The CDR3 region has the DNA TGTGCCAGCAGCTTAGGTTTAGGGCAGTACTTC.

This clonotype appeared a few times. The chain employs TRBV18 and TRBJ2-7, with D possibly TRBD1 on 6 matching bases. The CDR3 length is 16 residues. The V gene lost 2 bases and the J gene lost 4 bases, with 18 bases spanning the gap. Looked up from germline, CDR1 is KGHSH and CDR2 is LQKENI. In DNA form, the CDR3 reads TGTGCCAGCTCACCATCCGTCGGGACAAGTGTATACGAGCAGTACTTC. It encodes CASSPSVGTSVYEQYF.